This T cell receptor beta chain was recorded in a study of CD8 T cell repertoires and HIV-1 epitope variants. Background on the study: An approximately 11-day culture received IL-2, IL-7 and IL-15 on days 3 and 7. The baseline condition was 1M T cells left uncultured.

V was pared by 1 base and J by 12 bases, with 12 bases between. CDR1 and CDR2 from the germline V gene are LGHNA and YNFKEQ. The CDR3 is made up of 13 amino acids. Method: immunoSEQ multiplex PCR; TCRdb's copy keeps in-frame clones and lacks some. The sample has roughly 4,800 clones, almost 65% seen once. Broader study findings: Nef KF9 drew 4 to 6 clonotypes and HW9 one, without TAALDMSHF responses.

This clone was found a few times. The antigen is unknown. The rearrangement uses TRBV4-2 and TRBJ1-4, with D possibly matching TRBD1 (5 bases). Sequencing was done on a sample of cultured CD8+ T cells derived from PBMCs. The sequence came from a male donor with HIV. CDR3 in DNA: TGTGCCAGCAGCCAAGGATCACAGGAGGAACTGTTTTTT. Its translation is CASSQGSQEELFF.